Presented here are 10 T cell receptor beta chains from one specimen sequenced in a study of persistence of HIV-infected CD4 T cells. Sequencing used immunoSEQ version 4 in survey mode. TCRdb's table, derived via immunoSEQ multiplex PCR, lists solely in-frame clones and lacks some. The sample carries tens of thousands of clones, less than 75% recorded once. Their recognized antigens are unknown. Overlapping HIV-1 Gag 15-mer peptides at approximately 0.96 ug per peptide per mL were used. Sorting selected CD4+ T cells upregulating both CD40 ligand and CD69. Sequencing used CD4+ T cells sorted from PBMCs after approximately 19-hour stimulation, obtained from a patient who received antiretroviral therapy. These TCRs come from an adult man with HIV who was CMV-seropositive.

The J gene is TRBJ2-2, the V gene TRBV24-1, with TRBD1 matching over 11 bases. The V and J ends lost 6 bases and 5 bases, in that order; junction bases with no gene match: 10. The CDR3 runs 17 residues. Germline CDR1 is KGHDR and CDR2 is SFDVKD. The CDR3 DNA sequence: TGTGCCACCAGTCGGGACAGGGGGGTTTTAGGAACCGGGGAGCTGTTTTTT. As protein: CATSRDRGVLGTGELFF.

This clone was recorded a few times. The chain employs TRBV20-1 and TRBJ1-4; D is ambiguous. Trimming took 7 bases from V and 1 from J, leaving 4 bases between them. The CDR3 loop spans 11 amino acids. CDR1 is DFQATT, CDR2 SNEGSKA, per germline (reference sequence). CDR3 protein: CSVKTNEKLFF. The CDR3 nucleotides read TGCAGTGTCAAAACTAATGAAAAACTGTTTTTT.

There are a few counts of this clone. The sample carries other DNA sequences with the same CDR3. The V and J genes are TRBV28 and TRBJ1-5, with no clear D. Germline CDR1 MDHEN, CDR2 SYDVKM. This CDR3 is 14 amino acids long. Trimming took 4 bases from V and 0 from J, leaving 7 bases between them. The CDR3 reads CASSSADSNQPQHF. The CDR3 nucleotides read TGTGCCAGCAGTTCCGCGGATAGCAATCAGCCCCAGCATTTT.

The V call is TRBV6-1, the J call TRBJ1-2, with D maybe TRBD1 (5 bases). Trimming removed 5 bases from V and 5 bases from J, with 15 bases in between. The CDR3 totals 14 residues. Germline V CDR1 and CDR2: MNHNS, SASEGT. CDR3 protein: CASSSRGRVYGYTF. The CDR3 DNA is TGTGCCAGCAGTTCCCGGGGCAGGGTATATGGCTACACCTTC.

The rearrangement uses TRBV7-6 and TRBJ2-2; D call uncertain. Germline CDR1 SGHVS, CDR2 FNYEAQ. Trimming cost V 6 bases and J 0 bases, with 8 bases left between them. The CDR3 contains 14 residues. The CDR3: CASREAANTGELFF. The CDR3, as DNA: TGTGCCAGCAGGGAAGCCGCGAACACCGGGGAGCTGTTTTTT.

The J gene is TRBJ2-3, the V gene TRBV9, with D possibly matching TRBD1 (6 bases). V lost 1 base, J lost 4 bases, and 10 bases lay in between. The germline gives CDR1 SGDLS, CDR2 YYNGEE. This CDR3 comprises 14 residues. The DNA for the CDR3 is TGTGCCAGCAGCGTACAGGGGTCGGCAGATACGCAGTATTTT. Translating gives CASSVQGSADTQYF.

The CDR3 DNA follows: TGTGCCACCAGTGATCATACCAGGGGGAAAGCTTTCTTT. Its translation is CATSDHTRGKAFF. The chain has TRBV24-1 and TRBJ1-1, with TRBD1 matching 7 bases. Germline V lookup: CDR1 KGHDR, CDR2 SFDVKD. Unmatched junction bases numbered 6, after V lost 3 bases and J lost 9 bases. The CDR3 runs 13 residues.

This chain uses TRBV11-1 with TRBJ2-1, with D perhaps matching TRBD2 (6 bases). Between the trimmed V and J ends, which lost 0 bases and 10 bases, there was a span of 10 bases. The CDR3 is 13 residues long. The germline CDR1 and CDR2 sequences are SGHAT and FQDESV (reference sequence). CDR3 DNA sequence: TGTGCCAGCAGCTTAGCCCTAGCGAGGGAGCAGTTCTTC. Amino acid sequence: CASSLALAREQFF. The full variable domain, in which reference TRBV11-1 and TRBJ2-1 provide the parts outside the CDR3, is EAEVAQSPRYKITEKSQAVAFWCDPISGHATLYWYRQILGQGPELLVQFQDESVVDDSQLPKDRFSAERLKGVDSTLKIQPAELGDSAMYLCASSLALAREQFFGPGTRLTVL.

The sample holds a few counts of this clone. This rearrangement joins TRBV19 to TRBJ1-2; D is undetermined. This CDR3 spans 15 amino acids. The V end was cut by 4 bases, the J end by 0 bases, with 12 bases between. Germline V lookup: CDR1 LNHDA, CDR2 SQIVND (reference sequence). The CDR3 protein is CASSKRDSANYGYTF. DNA of the CDR3: TGTGCCAGTAGTAAGAGGGATTCCGCTAACTATGGCTACACCTTC.

This chain joins TRBV6-5 and TRBJ1-5; D is undetermined. This CDR3 comprises 15 residues. The V end was cut by 4 bases, the J end by 5 bases, with 15 bases between. Germline V lookup: CDR1 MNHEY, CDR2 SVGAGI. CDR3 DNA: TGTGCCAGCAGTTCTGGGAGTGGTGGCTATCAGCCCCAGCATTTT. This translates into CASSSGSGGYQPQHF.